Listed here are 30 T cell receptor beta chains from one sample, sequenced in a study of shared clonotypes between healthy human individuals. TCRdb keeps only in-frame clones here, not all; method: immunoSEQ multiplex PCR. The data contain hundreds of thousands of clones, roughly three quarters of them singletons. The sequenced sample was PBMCs. Receptor source: a woman between 40 and 50 years old in good health. Some clones in this sample may be carry-over from other donors' samples.

The chain links TRBV11-2 to TRBJ2-7, with D possibly matching TRBD2 (7 bases). Trimming stripped 8 bases from V and 2 bases from J, with 16 bases between. The CDR3 contains 14 residues. Looked up from germline, CDR1 is SGHAT and CDR2 is FQNNGV. CDR3 loop: CASHERGGPYEQYF. In DNA form, the CDR3 reads TGTGCCAGCCATGAAAGGGGGGGACCCTACGAGCAGTACTTC. Supplemented by reference TRBV11-2 and TRBJ2-7, the full variable domain reads EAGVAQSPRYKIIEKRQSVAFWCNPISGHATLYWYQQILGQGPKLLIQFQNNGVVDDSQLPKDRFSAERLKGVDSTLKIQPAKLEDSAVYLCASHERGGPYEQYFGPGTRLTVT.

As regards this clone: Additional DNA sequences in this sample encode the identical CDR3. The V gene is TRBV7-3, the J gene TRBJ2-1, with 9 nucleotides matching TRBD2. Germline CDR1 is SGHTA and CDR2 is FQGTGA. Trimming at V came to 5 bases and at J to 7 bases, leaving 9 bases not matched to a gene. CDR3 size: 15 residues. CDR3 DNA sequence: TGTGCCAGCAGCCTGGGACTAGCCGGGGTAAATGAGCAGTTCTTC. Translated, it gives CASSLGLAGVNEQFF.

The chain uses TRBV30 and TRBJ1-2; D gene ambiguous. Germline CDR1 is GTSNPN and CDR2 is SVGIG (reference sequence). The CDR3 is 12 amino acids. CDR3 nucleotides: TGTGCTCGCCAACTGCTCTCCTATGGCTACACCTTC. It encodes CARQLLSYGYTF.

This chain connects TRBV5-1 to TRBJ2-2, with D possibly being TRBD2 (6 bases). Germline V gene data show CDR1 as SGHRS and CDR2 as YFSETQ. V was clipped by 7 bases and J by 4 bases, with 17 bases between them. This CDR3 is built from 15 residues. The CDR3 sequence is CASVTSEGGTGELFF. The CDR3 DNA is TGCGCCAGCGTTACCTCAGAGGGAGGCACCGGGGAGCTGTTTTTT.

This clone was counted a single time. The J gene is TRBJ1-1, the V gene TRBV6-5; tentatively, D is TRBD1 (5 bases). Trimming took off 6 bases at V and 7 bases at J, with 9 bases between the two ends. CDR3 size: 11 residues. Per the germline V gene, CDR1 is MNHEY and CDR2 is SVGAGI. CDR3 sequence: CASSSTGEAFF. As DNA, the CDR3 is TGTGCCAGCAGCTCTACAGGTGAAGCTTTCTTT.

The J gene is TRBJ1-1, the V gene TRBV28; D unresolved. Germline V CDR1 and CDR2: MDHEN, SYDVKM. The CDR3 length is 13 residues. Trimming cost V 8 bases and J 0 bases, with 10 bases left between them. CDR3 nucleotide sequence: TGTGCCAGCCTCTTGAGCGTGAACACTGAAGCTTTCTTT. Translating gives CASLLSVNTEAFF.

This clone was seen a handful of times. The chain joins TRBV5-1 to TRBJ2-7, with D hard to call. This CDR3 spans 14 amino acids. Germline CDR1 and CDR2: SGHRS and YFSETQ. V gave up 0 bases and J gave up 6 bases, with 13 bases separating them. The CDR3 loop is CASSLAPGGSEQYF. As DNA, the CDR3 is TGCGCCAGCAGCTTGGCACCCGGTGGTAGCGAGCAGTACTTC.

The chain combines TRBV19 with TRBJ2-3, with D possibly being TRBD2 (6 bases). CDR3 length: 15 amino acids. Germline values: CDR1 LNHDA, CDR2 SQIVND (reference sequence). V was shortened by 5 bases and J by 2 bases, with 14 bases between the two germline ends. The DNA for the CDR3 is TGTGCCAGTAGTCAGGGAAGGGAGGTCACAGATACGCAGTATTTT. It translates to CASSQGREVTDTQYF.

This clone was counted between two and nine times. In DNA form, the CDR3 reads TGTGCCACCAGCAGAGTTGGCAGCAATCAGCCCCAGCATTTT. Translated: CATSRVGSNQPQHF. This chain links TRBV15 with TRBJ1-5; D gene ambiguous. CDR3 length equals 14 residues. Deletions cut 1 base from V and 1 base from J, with 5 bases between. CDR1 and CDR2 from the germline V gene are LNHNV and YYDKDF (reference sequence).

A few counts support this clone. CDR3 DNA sequence: TGTGCCAGCAGCCGGACCTACCAAGAGACCCAGTACTTC. Translating it yields CASSRTYQETQYF. J is TRBJ2-5 and V is TRBV2, with D uncertain. The length of the CDR3 is 13 residues. V gave up 6 bases and J gave up 0 bases, with 8 bases separating them. Germline loops: CDR1 SNHLY, CDR2 FYNNEI. Full variable domain (remainder filled in from reference TRBV2 and TRBJ2-5): EPEVTQTPSHQVTQMGQEVILRCVPISNHLYFYWYRQILGQKVEFLVSFYNNEISEKSEIFDDQFSVERPDGSNFTLKIRSTKLEDSAMYFCASSRTYQETQYFGPGTRLLVL.

This sequence joins TRBV4-3 and TRBJ2-7; 8 nucleotides line up with TRBD1. In germline, CDR1 is LGHNA, CDR2 YSLEER. The length of the CDR3 is 15 residues. J lost 6 bases, V lost 0 bases, and 7 bases had no gene match. The CDR3: CASSQEARQGFEQYF. Here the CDR3 DNA reads TGCGCCAGCAGCCAAGAGGCCCGACAGGGGTTCGAGCAGTACTTC.

The chain couples TRBV10-2 to TRBJ2-3, with TRBD2 identical over 8 bases. With V trimmed by 10 bases and J by 4 bases, 4 bases remained unmatched. The length of the CDR3 is 12 residues. Per the germline V gene, CDR1 is WSHSY and CDR2 is SAAADI. The CDR3: CATGLAPDTQYF. The CDR3 region has the DNA TGCGCCACCGGACTAGCCCCAGATACGCAGTATTTT.

This chain connects TRBV29-1 to TRBJ1-4, with a possible D match to TRBD1 (6 bases). The CDR3 runs 12 residues. Per germline, CDR1 SQVTM and CDR2 ANQGSEA. The V gene lost 6 bases and the J gene lost 5 bases, with 10 bases spanning the gap. In DNA form, the CDR3 reads TGCAGCGTGGCCGGACAGAATGAAAAACTGTTTTTT. This gives the protein CSVAGQNEKLFF.

This clone was observed at least ten times. The J gene is TRBJ1-4, the V gene TRBV28, with a weak D call TRBD1 (6 bases). Germline CDR1 is MDHEN and CDR2 is SYDVKM. V was cut by 8 bases and J by 0 bases, with 22 bases left in between. The length of the CDR3 is 18 residues. This chain's CDR3 is CASRRPDRFSATNEKLFF. The CDR3 nucleotides read TGTGCCAGCCGTAGACCTGACAGGTTCTCTGCAACTAATGAAAAACTGTTTTTT.

The genes are TRBV5-1 and TRBJ1-4, with 10 bases matching TRBD1. Germline V gene sequence: CDR1 SGHRS, CDR2 YFSETQ. This CDR3 has 15 amino acids. V dropped 0 bases and J dropped 5; count of bases not matched to a gene: 1. CDR3 sequence reads: CASSLGDRGNEKLFF. The CDR3 bases are TGCGCCAGCAGCTTGGGGGACAGGGGAAATGAAAAACTGTTTTTT.

With respect to this clone: One junction end disagrees with the germline gene, perhaps due to a read error. The chain's CDR3 is CASREGLARETQYF. Here the CDR3 DNA reads TGTGCCAGCAGAGAAGGACTAGCGAGAGAGACCCAGTACTTC. The rearrangement joins TRBV6-1 to TRBJ2-5; 9 positions match TRBD2. The CDR3 is 14 amino acids. CDR1 is MNHNS and CDR2 is SASEGT in the germline V gene.

CDR3 loop: CASGLAGGGAKNIQYF. The CDR3, as DNA: TGTGCCAGTGGACTAGCGGGAGGAGGGGCCAAAAACATTCAGTACTTC. This chain connects TRBV6-4 to TRBJ2-4; 14 bases fit TRBD2. Trimming at V came to 9 bases and at J to 1 base, leaving 5 bases not matched to a gene. Germline V gene sequence: CDR1 MRHNA, CDR2 SNTAGT. This CDR3 contains 16 residues.

The V call is TRBV6-5, the J call TRBJ2-1; tentatively, D is TRBD1 (5 bases). Trimming took 4 bases from V and 5 from J, leaving 15 bases between them. CDR1 and CDR2 from the germline V gene are MNHEY and SVGAGI. This CDR3 comprises 15 residues. The CDR3 DNA sequence: TGTGCCAGCAGTTGGGGTAGGGGTCGAAACAATGAGCAGTTCTTC. Translated: CASSWGRGRNNEQFF.

This rearrangement joins TRBV28 to TRBJ1-6; tentative D call: TRBD1 (5 bases). From germline, CDR1 is MDHEN and CDR2 SYDVKM. V lost 2 bases to trimming and J lost 6 bases, with 11 bases between them. The CDR3 runs to 15 residues. CDR3 in amino acids: CASSLGGPLNSPLHF. The CDR3 region has the DNA TGTGCCAGCAGTTTAGGGGGACCGCTTAATTCACCCCTCCACTTT. Combining the CDR3 with reference TRBV28 and TRBJ1-6 gives the whole variable domain DVKVTQSSRYLVKRTGEKVFLECVQDMDHENMFWYRQDPGLGLRLIYFSYDVKMKEKGDIPEGYSVSREKKERFSLILESASTNQTSMYLCASSLGGPLNSPLHFGNGTRLTVT.

The V and J genes are TRBV7-9 and TRBJ1-1; possibly TRBD1 for D (5 bases). The CDR3 loop spans 17 amino acids. With 5 bases removed from V and 1 base from J, the gap between germline ends came to 20 bases. The germline gives CDR1 SEHNR, CDR2 FQNEAQ (reference sequence). The CDR3 DNA follows: TGTGCCAGCAGCCTACGAAACACCCCCACAGGGAACACTGAAGCTTTCTTT. This translates into CASSLRNTPTGNTEAFF.

The chain uses TRBV20-1 and TRBJ2-1; D might be TRBD2 (5 bases). The CDR3 totals 10 residues. The ends were cut back, 5 bases at V and 8 bases at J, with 7 bases in the middle. The germline CDR1 and CDR2 sequences are DFQATT and SNEGSKA (reference sequence). The CDR3 DNA sequence: TGCAGTGCTCTAGCCCATGAGCAGTTCTTC. It codes for CSALAHEQFF.

At least ten counts were recorded for this clone. V gene TRBV10-3 combines with J gene TRBJ2-2; D possibly corresponds to TRBD1 (5 bases). The CDR3 sequence is 14 residues long. The V end was cut by 10 bases, the J end by 1 base, with 13 bases between. Germline V gives CDR1 ENHRY, CDR2 SYGVKD. CDR3 sequence reads: CATSETENTGELFF. Here the CDR3 DNA reads TGTGCCACCTCGGAGACAGAGAACACCGGGGAGCTGTTTTTT.

This chain uses TRBV28 with TRBJ1-2, with a possible D match to TRBD1 (5 bases). The length of the CDR3 is 13 residues. V lost 3 bases, J lost 7 bases, and 12 bases lay in between. The V gene's germline CDR1 is MDHEN and CDR2 SYDVKM. CDR3 residues: CASSLMRGGGYTF. The CDR3 DNA sequence: TGTGCCAGCAGTTTGATGAGGGGCGGTGGCTACACCTTC.

This chain links TRBV5-1 with TRBJ2-7, with a tentative D call TRBD2 (5 bases). Trimming shortened V by 2 bases and J by 1 base, and 10 bases separated the two germline ends. The CDR3 has 14 amino acids. The germline V gene encodes CDR1 SGHRS and CDR2 YFSETQ. The CDR3 DNA sequence: TGCGCCAGCAGCTTCGTCCGGGGATCCTACGAGCAGTACTTC. As protein: CASSFVRGSYEQYF.

This chain uses TRBV11-3 with TRBJ2-3; no firm D call. V lost 1 base and J 6 bases, leaving 11 bases between the germline ends. Germline assignment: CDR1 SGHNT and CDR2 YENEEA. This CDR3 has 14 residues. The CDR3 DNA reads TGTGCCAGCAGCTTAGGTGGTCATCGGGATACGCAGTATTTT. It is translated as CASSLGGHRDTQYF. Full variable domain (remainder filled in from reference TRBV11-3 and TRBJ2-3): EAGVVQSPRYKIIEKKQPVAFWCNPISGHNTLYWYLQNLGQGPELLIRYENEEAVDDSQLPKDRFSAERLKGVDSTLKIQPAELGDSAVYLCASSLGGHRDTQYFGPGTRLTVL.

The chain is built from TRBV6-6 and TRBJ2-1, with D perhaps TRBD2 (5 bases). The length of the CDR3 is 14 residues. V was clipped by 11 bases and J by 2 bases, with 16 bases between them. The germline V gene encodes CDR1 MNHNY and CDR2 SVGAGI (reference sequence). CDR3 protein: CAAASGGTYNEQFF. The CDR3 DNA reads TGTGCCGCCGCAAGCGGTGGAACCTACAATGAGCAGTTCTTC.

This chain links TRBV18 with TRBJ2-1; TRBD2 agrees at 12 bases. V lost 2 bases, J lost 1 base, and 6 bases stayed unmatched. CDR3 length: 18 amino acids. CDR1 and CDR2 (germline): KGHSH, LQKENI. The chain's CDR3 is CASSPGLAGGPSYNEQFF. CDR3 sequence (DNA): TGTGCCAGCTCACCAGGCCTAGCGGGAGGGCCATCCTACAATGAGCAGTTCTTC.

The genes are TRBV7-2 and TRBJ2-1; D ambiguous. CDR1 is SGHTA, CDR2 FQGNSA, per germline. This CDR3 spans 12 amino acids. The V and J ends lost 2 bases and 8 bases respectively, with 7 bases between them. The CDR3: CASSLLSYEQFF. CDR3 bases: TGTGCCAGCAGCTTACTATCTTATGAGCAGTTCTTC.

This clone was seen a single time. This rearrangement joins TRBV29-1 to TRBJ1-2; D perhaps matches TRBD1 (6 bases). Between the trimmed V and J ends, which lost 7 bases and 2 bases, there was a span of 14 bases. The germline V gene has CDR1 SQVTM and CDR2 ANQGSEA. This CDR3 has 13 amino acids. The CDR3 DNA reads as TGCAGCGCCCTGGGAGGGGGAAACTATGGCTACACCTTC. Its protein is CSALGGGNYGYTF.

The genes are TRBV27 and TRBJ2-5; D not certain. Germline V gene sequence: CDR1 MNHEY, CDR2 SMNVEV (reference sequence). V dropped 3 bases and J dropped 0 bases, with 5 bases sitting between them. CDR3 length equals 13 residues. The CDR3 is CASSLVDQETQYF. The CDR3 DNA follows: TGTGCCAGCAGTTTGGTGGACCAAGAGACCCAGTACTTC.